The entry that follows covers one TCR beta chain sequence. The data stem from a study of blood T cell repertoires in COVID-19. Study-wide background: Sites across the United States, Italy and Spain contributed samples from acute and convalescent COVID-19.

The authors' processing: The assay estimated nucleated cells by amplifying reference gene primers. The data were produced by immunoSEQ multiplex PCR, yet TCRdb's version contains in-frame clones alone and is incomplete. The DNA was the basis for D and trimming; V, J and clone size are from that table. The table lists about 25,000 clones, 89% of them singletons. The germline gives CDR1 SGDLS, CDR2 YYNGEE. The CDR3 has 16 residues. Trimming removed 1 base from V and 7 bases from J; junction bases left unmatched: 7. This TCR was recovered from a man aged 70-80 years with acute or convalescent COVID-19. The chain couples TRBV9 to TRBJ2-1, with 11 bases matching TRBD2. The sequenced sample consisted of peripheral blood. The CDR3 spells CASSVFHSGRGNEQFF. As DNA, the CDR3 is TGTGCCAGCAGCGTATTTCATAGCGGGAGGGGGAATGAGCAGTTCTTC.